The subject of this entry is one T cell receptor beta chain. The target of this receptor is not known. Nothing much larger sits one base from this clone, and base qualities are not available. The time point label, as the study defines it: cells obtained before transplantation from donor or recipient. CD3+CD4+ and CD3+CD8+ populations were FACS-sorted from unstimulated pre-transplant donor and recipient cells taken from spleen or lymph nodes. The data derive from a study of graft-versus-host responses after intestinal transplantation (dated by TCRdb to the early 2020s). About the study as a whole: Multivisceral, liver-intestinal, or isolated intestinal transplants were received by the recipients. Donor T cell macrochimerism was defined as a peak of at least 4% donor T cells among recipient peripheral blood mononuclear cells. Samples from a few later patients were sequenced in-house on an Illumina MiSeq with MiXCR processing rather than by the commercial service. The cohort enrolled approximately 24 intestinal transplant recipients, one of whom was a retransplant, and a few patients without pretransplant specimens were excluded. All recipients received anti-thymocyte globulin induction followed by maintenance tacrolimus and steroids for around three years. Bulk TCR-beta CDR3 sequencing was used to track graft-versus-host and host-versus-graft alloreactive T cell clones in the graft, circulation and bone marrow after intestinal transplantation. Alloreactive clones were identified by sequencing pre-transplant mixed lymphocyte reaction products and comparing them with unstimulated pre-transplant donor and recipient T cells.

Broader findings and caveats from the paper: GvH clones turned up in recipient bone marrow, with some appearing earlier in ileal mucosa or blood, a pattern consistent with an intestinal mucosal origin. Early after transplant, peak levels of circulating GvH clones were associated with declines in HvG clones. High GvH to HvG T cell clonal ratios were observed in the allografts of patients with donor T cell macrochimerism. The conclusions were limited by the relatively low number and heterogeneity of the intestinal transplant patients.

Libraries were made using the immunoSEQ multiplex PCR assay. For most patients, genomic DNA was isolated with the Qiagen DNeasy Blood and Tissue Kit and sent frozen to Adaptive Biotechnologies for TCR sequencing. High-throughput TCR-beta CDR3 sequencing of genomic DNA from most patients was performed by Adaptive Biotechnologies. In the source study's methods: Adaptive's ImmunoSEQ software supplied the TCR sequencing data for approximately 18 patients, while MiXCR and VDJtools were used to process a few other patients. CD4 versus CD8 sorting errors were corrected by removing sequences found in both subsets at a frequency ratio below 5:1. Because the origin of CDR3 nucleotide sequences shared between donor and recipient could not be assigned, those sequences were removed. Alloreactive clones required at least 2-fold expansion over unstimulated cells and minimum CFSE-low frequency of 0.002% (template counts) or 0.001% (read counts). Clones were considered mappable if detected in sequenced pre-transplant spleen, lymph node, or MLR CFSE-low populations of the donor or recipient. The cumulative frequency of alloreactive clones was calculated as a percentage of all sequences, weighted by copy number. The immuneACCESS repertoire file appears here via TCRdb, limited to in-frame rearrangements. These files lack a portion of the clones; in checked studies, under half of the deficit traces to unresolved V genes, and the cause of the others is not known. That table furnishes V, J and clone size, whereas the DNA furnished D and trimming. A total of about 90,000 clones appear in this sample, approximately 89% of them only once. Approximately 0.32% of the sample is held by the ten biggest clonotypes.

The CDR3 contains 13 residues, cysteine and phenylalanine counted. This entry keeps only the CDR3 DNA: 39 bases, framed from base 1. CDR1 and CDR2 are drawn from the germline V gene: KGHSH, LQKENI. V is clipped by 3 bases and J by 5 bases, and the sequence between their germline boundaries is 10 bases long. This clonotype was sampled from a human donor who was the organ donor for an intestinal transplant. The chain couples TRBV18 to TRBJ2-5; TRBD2 could be the D gene, as 5 bases match. This specimen was unstimulated CD4+ T cells sorted from spleen or lymph node cells, taken before transplant. The sequenced DNA is TGTGCCAGCTCACCTCGGGATAGGGAGACCCAGTACTTC. Its protein product is CASSPRDRETQYF.